Below are 31 T cell receptor beta chains sequenced from a single sample in a study of blood T cell repertoires in COVID-19. Method: immunoSEQ multiplex PCR; TCRdb's copy keeps in-frame clones and lacks some. The profile shows approximately 250,000 clones, around nine tenths of them singletons. The sample consisted of peripheral blood. These receptors all come from a woman in her sixties or seventies with COVID-19, enrolled during active disease.

The genes are TRBV9 and TRBJ1-5; 8 positions match TRBD1. The CDR3 length is 15 residues. V lost 3 bases and J lost 1; bases outside the gene matches: 3. The germline CDR1 and CDR2 sequences are SGDLS and YYNGEE. CDR3 bases: TGTGCCAGCAGCGAAACAGGGGGGAGCAATCAGCCCCAGCATTTT. Its protein is CASSETGGSNQPQHF.

This chain joins TRBV11-2 and TRBJ2-3; 16 positions agree with TRBD2. V was pared by 4 bases and J by 8 bases, with 3 bases of the junction left unmatched. CDR1 is SGHAT, CDR2 FQNNGV, per germline. The CDR3 runs to 15 residues. The CDR3 region is CASSSGTSGRGTQYF. The CDR3 DNA reads as TGTGCCAGCAGCTCCGGGACTAGCGGGAGGGGTACGCAGTATTTT.

V gene TRBV9 combines with J gene TRBJ1-5; D is unresolved. This CDR3 contains 15 residues. V lost 0 bases and J 5 bases, leaving 12 bases between the germline ends. The germline gives CDR1 SGDLS, CDR2 YYNGEE. CDR3 region: CASSVDVTSHQPQHF. The CDR3 DNA follows: TGTGCCAGCAGCGTAGACGTAACATCTCATCAGCCCCAGCATTTT.

The rearrangement links TRBV10-2 to TRBJ2-3; D remains unclear. Germline CDR1 and CDR2: WSHSY and SAAADI. The CDR3 sequence is 15 residues long. V lost 5 bases to trimming and J lost 1 base, with 13 bases between them. CDR3 coding DNA: TGCGCCAGCAGTATGCCTAGTCCTGGCACAGATACGCAGTATTTT. Translation gives CASSMPSPGTDTQYF.

The genes are TRBV5-6 and TRBJ1-1, with 8 bases fitting TRBD1. Germline V gene lookup returns CDR1 SGHDT and CDR2 YYEEEE. V lost 3 bases to trimming and J lost 4 bases; unmatched junction nucleotides: 2. This CDR3 is 13 amino acids long. The CDR3 sequence is CASSWTGSTEAFF. DNA of the CDR3: TGTGCCAGCAGCTGGACAGGGAGCACTGAAGCTTTCTTT.

The rearrangement joins TRBV19 to TRBJ1-4; possibly TRBD1 for D (5 bases). CDR3 length: 14 residues. In germline, CDR1 is LNHDA, CDR2 SQIVND (reference sequence). V gave up 3 bases and J gave up 10 bases, with 15 bases separating them. CDR3 in DNA: TGTGCCAGTAGTATGTTGGGGGACTCTGGAAAACTGTTTTTT. Its protein product is CASSMLGDSGKLFF.

This chain connects TRBV5-4 to TRBJ1-2; D not resolved. V was shortened by 0 bases and J by 2 bases, with 11 bases between the two germline ends. There are 15 residues in the CDR3. Germline CDR1 SGHNT, CDR2 YYREEE (reference sequence). CDR3 bases: TGTGCCAGCAGCTTGGTTGGCCAGGTCAACTATGGCTACACCTTC. It codes for CASSLVGQVNYGYTF.

This clone appeared once. The rearrangement joins TRBV28 to TRBJ1-4, with TRBD1 identical over 8 bases. Germline trimming cut 5 bases from V and 7 bases from J; bases unmatched to any gene: 6. Germline lookup yields CDR1 MDHEN and CDR2 SYDVKM. The CDR3 contains 14 residues. The CDR3: CASSTQGGIEKLFF. Written as DNA, the CDR3 is TGTGCCAGCAGTACACAGGGGGGGATTGAAAAACTGTTTTTT.

This clone was counted once. V is TRBV7-2 and J is TRBJ2-1; a possible D gene is TRBD1 (5 bases). The CDR3 extends over 13 amino acids. Germline lookup yields CDR1 SGHTA and CDR2 FQGNSA. V shed 8 bases and J shed 5 bases, with 13 bases lying between them. The CDR3 nucleotides are TGTGCCAGCGCCCAGGGATTGAACAATGAGCAGTTCTTC. Encoded protein: CASAQGLNNEQFF.

This chain joins TRBV5-1 and TRBJ2-1; a possible D gene is TRBD1 (6 bases). V lost 0 bases, J lost 2 bases, and 15 bases lay in between. CDR3 length: 17 amino acids. Germline V lookup: CDR1 SGHRS, CDR2 YFSETQ. The CDR3 DNA reads TGCGCCAGCAGCTTGGAGCTACAGGGATTAGCCTACAATGAGCAGTTCTTC. Translated: CASSLELQGLAYNEQFF.

The chain carries TRBV11-3 and TRBJ2-2; maybe TRBD2 (5 bases). Trimming removed 5 bases from V and 7 bases from J, with 11 bases in between. CDR3 length: 13 amino acids. Germline V gene lookup returns CDR1 SGHNT and CDR2 YENEEA. The CDR3 here is CASSPRGIGELFF. The DNA of the CDR3 is TGTGCCAGCAGCCCCCGGGGAATCGGGGAGCTGTTTTTT. Complete variable domain (other parts from reference TRBV11-3 and TRBJ2-2): EAGVVQSPRYKIIEKKQPVAFWCNPISGHNTLYWYLQNLGQGPELLIRYENEEAVDDSQLPKDRFSAERLKGVDSTLKIQPAELGDSAVYLCASSPRGIGELFFGEGSRLTVL.

The genes are TRBV29-1 and TRBJ1-1, with D perhaps matching TRBD1 (5 bases). Germline loops: CDR1 SQVTM, CDR2 ANQGSEA. The CDR3 has 12 amino acids. With 7 bases removed from V and 1 base from J, the gap between germline ends came to 10 bases. In nucleotides, the CDR3 is TGCAGCGCCTACAGGAAGAACACTGAAGCTTTCTTT. Its translation is CSAYRKNTEAFF.

The V call is TRBV3-1 (or the pseudogene TRBV3-2), the J call TRBJ2-3; 7 nucleotides agree with TRBD2. Germline-derived CDR1 and CDR2 are LGHDT and YNNKEL (reference sequence). Losses at the gene ends were 2 bases for V and 0 bases for J; bases not matched to a gene: 2. The CDR3 totals 15 residues. CDR3 DNA: TGTGCCAGCAGCCAAAGGACTAGGAGCACAGATACGCAGTATTTT. This encodes CASSQRTRSTDTQYF.

This rearrangement joins TRBV29-1 to TRBJ2-1; D call uncertain. V lost 4 bases and J lost 6, with 10 bases in between. Germline CDR1 and CDR2: SQVTM and ANQGSEA. The length of the CDR3 is 12 residues. Here the CDR3 DNA reads TGCAGCGTTGGTTCTCCTTCCAATGAGCAGTTCTTC. This gives the protein CSVGSPSNEQFF.

The rearrangement links TRBV7-2 to TRBJ2-5; 8 bases are a match to TRBD1. This CDR3 region has 15 residues. V was pared by 0 bases and J by 5 bases, with 5 bases of the junction left unmatched. The germline V gene has CDR1 SGHTA and CDR2 FQGNSA. The CDR3 loop reads CASSLARDRRETQYF. The DNA for the CDR3 is TGTGCCAGCAGCTTAGCCCGGGACAGGAGGGAGACCCAGTACTTC.

This chain uses TRBV3-1 (or the pseudogene TRBV3-2) with TRBJ2-7; 8 positions agree with TRBD1. V lost 7 bases, J lost 3 bases, and 14 bases stayed unmatched. Germline assignment: CDR1 LGHDT and CDR2 YNNKEL (reference sequence). The CDR3 runs to 16 residues. The CDR3, as DNA: TGTGCCAGCACCCCAATCGATCGACAGGGGCGCTACGAGCAGTACTTC. Translating it yields CASTPIDRQGRYEQYF.

V gene TRBV29-1 combines with J gene TRBJ1-2; TRBD1 matches 9 bases. Looked up from germline, CDR1 is SQVTM and CDR2 is ANQGSEA. The trim removed 7 bases at V and 3 bases at J, leaving 3 bases unmatched. This CDR3 is built from 12 residues. The CDR3 sequence: CSARQGDYGYTF. For the CDR3, the DNA is TGCAGCGCTAGACAGGGGGACTATGGCTACACCTTC.

This chain links TRBV29-1 with TRBJ1-1; TRBD1 aligns across 11 bases. CDR1 SQVTM and CDR2 ANQGSEA come from the germline V gene. The CDR3 extends over 16 amino acids. The V and J ends lost 2 bases and 5 bases, in that order; junction bases with no gene match: 10. The chain's CDR3 is CSVEKGTGGALTEAFF. CDR3 nucleotides: TGCAGCGTTGAAAAAGGGACAGGGGGGGCCTTAACTGAAGCTTTCTTT.

The chain joins TRBV6-2 or TRBV6-3 to TRBJ2-7; 9 positions match TRBD2. Trimming removed 5 bases from V and 2 bases from J; junction bases left unmatched: 10. Germline V lookup: CDR1 MNHEY, CDR2 SVGEGT. The CDR3 is made up of 16 amino acids. CDR3 region: CASSAYGTSQTYEQYF. The CDR3 nucleotides are TGTGCCAGCAGTGCTTACGGGACTAGCCAGACCTACGAGCAGTACTTC.

The chain employs TRBV3-1 (or the pseudogene TRBV3-2) and TRBJ2-3, with TRBD2 matching 9 bases. The CDR3 is 16 amino acids. V trimming: 3 bases; J trimming: 2 bases; junction bases outside the gene matches: 6. Germline V gene lookup returns CDR1 LGHDT and CDR2 YNNKEL (reference sequence). DNA for the CDR3: TGTGCCAGCAGCCATAGCGGGAGCACGTTCACAGATACGCAGTATTTT. It yields the protein CASSHSGSTFTDTQYF.

This chain links TRBV3-1 (or the pseudogene TRBV3-2) with TRBJ2-3; possibly TRBD2 for D (6 bases). The CDR3 loop spans 16 amino acids. Germline loops: CDR1 LGHDT, CDR2 YNNKEL (reference sequence). V lost 11 bases and J lost 0, with 21 bases in between. CDR3 in DNA: TGTGCCGCTTTTCCAGCGGGCCACCGCAGCACAGATACGCAGTATTTT. This codes for CAAFPAGHRSTDTQYF.

The rearrangement links TRBV14 to TRBJ2-4, with 10 bases matching TRBD2. In germline, CDR1 is SGHDN, CDR2 FVKESK. The CDR3 is 15 amino acids. After removal of 4 bases from V and 8 bases from J, the junction contained 8 bases not matched to a gene. The DNA of the CDR3 is TGTGCCAGCAGCCTCCTAGCGGGAGTCCCAGACATTCAGTACTTC. Translating it yields CASSLLAGVPDIQYF.

This clone appeared a single time. The chain couples TRBV7-8 to TRBJ1-1; 10 bases map to TRBD1. The junction had 7 bases not matched to a gene; V was cut back by 2 bases and J by 4 bases. Germline CDR1 reads SGHVS; CDR2 reads FQNEAQ. The CDR3 contains 16 residues. The CDR3 loop reads CASSLTGQGLGTEAFF. The CDR3 DNA follows: TGTGCCAGCAGCTTAACGGGACAGGGGTTGGGCACTGAAGCTTTCTTT.

V is TRBV19 and J is TRBJ2-7; perhaps TRBD2 as D (6 bases). Deletions cut 5 bases from V and 5 bases from J, with 19 bases between. Germline CDR1 and CDR2: LNHDA and SQIVND (reference sequence). The CDR3 extends over 15 amino acids. The CDR3 loop is CASSASLVAAHEQYF. As DNA, the CDR3 is TGTGCCAGTAGTGCCTCGCTCGTAGCGGCTCACGAGCAGTACTTC.

The V call is TRBV6-2 or TRBV6-3, the J call TRBJ2-5; TRBD2 might be the D (5 bases). V dropped 0 bases and J dropped 1 base, with 12 bases sitting between them. This CDR3 is 16 amino acids long. Germline V gene lookup returns CDR1 MNHEY and CDR2 SVGEGT. The CDR3 here is CASSYSVASGQETQYF. Written as DNA, the CDR3 is TGTGCCAGCAGTTACTCGGTAGCAAGCGGCCAAGAGACCCAGTACTTC.

The V call is TRBV19, the J call TRBJ2-6, with D perhaps matching TRBD2 (5 bases). The CDR3 is made up of 14 amino acids. V dropped 9 bases and J dropped 11 bases, with 20 bases sitting between them. Germline CDR1 LNHDA, CDR2 SQIVND (reference sequence). This CDR3 reads CASGVRLGVYVLTF. The CDR3, as DNA: TGTGCCAGCGGGGTCCGCCTCGGCGTCTACGTCCTGACTTTC.

The gene calls are TRBV4-2 and TRBJ2-1, with D tentatively TRBD2 (5 bases). V lost 1 base to trimming and J lost 0 bases, with 7 bases between them. Germline V gene data show CDR1 as LGHNA and CDR2 as YNFKEQ. This CDR3 has 15 amino acids. This CDR3 is CASSQVGGSYNEQFF. DNA of the CDR3: TGTGCCAGCAGCCAAGTTGGAGGCTCCTACAATGAGCAGTTCTTC.

The chain employs TRBV28 and TRBJ1-6; D remains unclear. Trimming removed 4 bases from V and 9 bases from J, with 7 bases in between. Germline assignment: CDR1 MDHEN and CDR2 SYDVKM. The CDR3 has 12 amino acids. CDR3 in amino acids: CASSYLISPLHF. CDR3 bases: TGTGCCAGCAGTTACTTAATTTCACCCCTCCACTTT.

This clone occurred a few times. This chain joins TRBV4-2 and TRBJ1-2, with D unclear. The CDR3 extends over 13 amino acids. Between the trimmed V and J ends, which lost 4 bases and 7 bases, there was a span of 13 bases. CDR1 LGHNA and CDR2 YNFKEQ come from the germline V gene. The CDR3 is CASSPRVLFGYTF. CDR3 bases: TGTGCCAGCAGCCCGAGGGTCCTTTTTGGCTACACCTTC.

This clone has just one count. The rearrangement uses TRBV30 and TRBJ1-1, with TRBD1 matching over 9 bases. Trimming removed 2 bases from V and 3 bases from J; junction bases left unmatched: 7. This CDR3 has 15 amino acids. The germline V gene has CDR1 GTSNPN and CDR2 SVGIG (reference sequence). This CDR3 reads CAWSSGTGYDTEAFF. The CDR3, as DNA: TGTGCCTGGAGTTCCGGGACAGGGTATGACACTGAAGCTTTCTTT.

The J gene is TRBJ2-7, the V gene TRBV5-5; 7 bases align to TRBD2. Germline loops: CDR1 SGHKS, CDR2 YYEKEE (reference sequence). This CDR3 spans 14 amino acids. V was clipped by 2 bases and J by 3 bases; unmatched bases: 5. CDR3 sequence: CASSFRRESYEQYF. CDR3 DNA: TGTGCCAGCAGCTTTCGGCGGGAGAGCTACGAGCAGTACTTC.